The 8 T cell receptor beta chains below all came from one sample that was sequenced in a study of T cells expressing NK-cell markers. TCRdb reanalyzed the 5' RACE reads and collapses them to one entry per CDR3 protein, without DNA. Found here are a few hundred thousand distinct CDR3 sequences; the top ten clones hold approximately 3.6%. Sequencing was performed on blood T cells: a sorted CD56 or NKG2C T cell subset, CD4+ or CD8+ T cells, or bulk PBMC T cells (not recorded which). Receptors were obtained from a man between 18 and 29 years old in good health.

The V call is TRBV20-1, the J call TRBJ2-1; TCRdb names TRBD2, which stays unverified in the absence of DNA. This CDR3 has 17 amino acids. Germline CDR1 is DFQATT and CDR2 is SNEGSKA (reference sequence). CDR3 in amino acids: CSAATSGRVSSYNEQFF.

The gene calls are TRBV29-1 and TRBJ1-3. The CDR3 runs to 14 residues. Germline V gives CDR1 SQVTM, CDR2 ANQGSEA. CDR3 loop: CSVAQGVHGNTIYF.

This chain connects TRBV9 to TRBJ2-7; TCRdb names TRBD2, which stays unverified in the absence of DNA. This CDR3 has 15 residues. Germline loops: CDR1 SGDLS, CDR2 YYNGEE. This CDR3 reads CASSALAEASYEQYF. Supplemented by reference TRBV9 and TRBJ2-7, the full variable domain reads DSGVTQTPKHLITATGQRVTLRCSPRSGDLSVYWYQQSLDQGLQFLIQYYNGEERAKGNILERFSAQQFPDLHSELNLSSLELGDSALYFCASSALAEASYEQYFGPGTRLTVT.

The chain uses TRBV12-3 or TRBV12-4 and TRBJ2-1; TCRdb's assignment of TRBD2 cannot be checked, as there is no DNA. The CDR3 sequence is 15 residues long. CDR3: CASSSRASSDGEQFF.

The J gene is TRBJ1-1, the V gene TRBV10-2; absent DNA, TCRdb's TRBD1 call cannot be checked. The length of the CDR3 is 15 residues. CDR1 and CDR2 from the germline V gene are WSHSY and SAAADI. This CDR3 is CASRRSGTGDTEAFF.

This sequence joins TRBV7-6 and TRBJ2-5. The CDR3 spans 14 residues. Germline CDR1 reads SGHVS; CDR2 reads FNYEAQ. The CDR3 region is CASSLNEGQETQYF.

The chain joins TRBV5-1 to TRBJ2-1; TCRdb proposes TRBD1, but this gene call is untestable without DNA. The CDR3 runs 17 residues. The germline V gene has CDR1 SGHRS and CDR2 YFSETQ. CDR3 residues: CASSLSTGGSVNNEQFF.

The gene calls are TRBV5-1 and TRBJ1-5; TCRdb reports TRBD1, a call that lacks DNA to check it against. Germline CDR1 SGHRS, CDR2 YFSETQ. This CDR3 contains 16 residues. The CDR3 is CASSLGDRDSNQPQHF.